The rows below give T cell receptor beta chains drawn from one sample of a study of T cells in Graves' hyperthyroidism and ophthalmopathy. From the multiplex PCR reads, TCRdb called clonotypes with MiXCR, one entry per CDR3 protein. The table shows roughly 720,000 distinct CDR3 sequences, with 17% occurring only once. Specimen: blood. Receptor source: a man between 45 and 60 years old with Graves' hyperthyroidism. Each CDR3 is given with its conserved first and last residue. Each record gives: D gene, J gene, clone size, V gene, CDR3 DNA, CDR3 protein. The D gene is left open where the match is weak. Rows give clone size only sometimes, using once, few, many, or a class for an expanded clone.

NA TRBJ1-5 NA TRBV7-8 TGTGCCAGCAGCTTAGCGGTGAGTCAGCCCCAGCATTTT CASSLAVSQPQHF
TRBD2 TRBJ2-1 many TRBV12-3/TRBV12-4 TGTGCCAGCAGTTTTGCGGCGGGAGGGCCTAATGAGCAGTTCTTC CASSFAAGGPNEQFF
NA TRBJ1-6 NA TRBV9 TGTGCCAGCAGCTTCCGGGACTTATATAATTCACCCCTCCACTTT CASSFRDLYNSPLHF
TRBD1 TRBJ1-5 few TRBV29-1 TGCAGCGTCCTAAGCCAGGGGGATCAGCCCCAGCATTTT CSVLSQGDQPQHF
NA TRBJ2-5 NA TRBV18 TGTGCCAGCTCACCGCTTGAAGCAGGGTCAGAGACCCAGTACTTC CASSPLEAGSETQYF
NA TRBJ1-2 NA TRBV2 TGTGCCAGCAGTGAAGCCCCAGGGCGAAAAAACTATGGCTACACCTTC CASSEAPGRKNYGYTF
NA TRBJ2-1 many TRBV7-2 TGTGCCAGCAGCGAAACCAGGGACCCTCTCAGTGAGCAGTTCTTC CASSETRDPLSEQFF
TRBD2 TRBJ2-5 few TRBV6-1 TGTGCCAGCAAGCTAGCGGAGTGGGAGACCCAGTACTTC CASKLAEWETQYF
NA TRBJ2-4 few TRBV5-1 TGCGCCAGCATCCGGCCCCTAGCCAAAAACATTCAGTACTTC CASIRPLAKNIQYF
NA TRBJ2-3 NA TRBV5-6 TGTGCCAGCAGCTTGGATCCGGTGGATACGCAGTATTTT CASSLDPVDTQYF
NA TRBJ1-2 NA TRBV24-1 TGTGCCACCAGTGAAACCCTCGTGGGCGGGAACTATGGCTACACCTTC CATSETLVGGNYGYTF
NA TRBJ2-7 few TRBV27 TGTGCCAGCAGTTACTCACAGGGTATACCCTACGAGCAGTACTTC CASSYSQGIPYEQYF
NA TRBJ1-2 NA TRBV3-1 TGTGCCAGCAGCCATTCCAGTGGCTACACCTTC CASSHSSGYTF
TRBD2 TRBJ2-1 many TRBV27 TGTGCCAGCAGTTTACTAGCGGGAGTCGCGTCCTACAATGAGCAGTTCTTC CASSLLAGVASYNEQFF
TRBD2 TRBJ2-3 many TRBV28 TGTGCCAGCAGTCTGTTGACTAGCGGGAGGGCGTATACGCAGTATTTT CASSLLTSGRAYTQYF
NA TRBJ1-6 NA TRBV12-3/TRBV12-4 TGTGCCAGCAGTCCCCGCTGGGGGGCCAGCTGCTATAATTCACCCCTCCACTTT CASSPRWGASCYNSPLHF
NA TRBJ2-3 few TRBV6-2/TRBV6-3 TGTGCCAGCAGTGTTGTCCGTCCGGAAGCAGATACGCAGTATTTT CASSVVRPEADTQYF
TRBD2 TRBJ2-1 many TRBV28 TGTGCCAGCAGTCCAACTAGCGGGAGGAGGAGTGAGCAGTTCTTC CASSPTSGRRSEQFF
NA TRBJ2-7 NA TRBV20-1 TGCAGTGCCCCAGCTGCCGGGGTTCCCAACCTCGAGCAGTGCTTC CSAPAAGVPNLEQCF
NA TRBJ2-7 many TRBV7-2 TGTGCCAGCAGCTTAGCGATGAACGGCCCCTACGAGCAGTACTTC CASSLAMNGPYEQYF
TRBD1 TRBJ2-5 many TRBV6-5 TGTGCCAGCAGTTACTACGATGACAGGGGGCAAGAGACCCAGTACTTC CASSYYDDRGQETQYF
NA TRBJ1-1 many TRBV28 TGTGCCAGCGGTGCTAAAATTGAAGCTTTCTTT CASGAKIEAFF
TRBD2 TRBJ2-1 many TRBV10-2 TGCGCCAGCAGATTAGCGGGAAAGGAGCAGTTCTTC CASRLAGKEQFF
TRBD1 TRBJ2-7 NA TRBV12-3/TRBV12-4 TGTGCCAGCAAACCGGGACAGACCTTCCACGAGCAGTACTTC CASKPGQTFHEQYF
NA TRBJ2-7 few TRBV5-6 TGTGCCAGCAGCTTGGTTACGGGGCACGAGCAGTACTTC CASSLVTGHEQYF
TRBD2 TRBJ2-1 many TRBV7-9 TGTGGGGGACTAGCGGGAGGGAGCTCCTACAATGAGCAGTTCTTC CGGLAGGSSYNEQFF
NA TRBJ2-7 few TRBV3-1 TGTGCCAGCAGCCAGCTCCAGACCTACGAGCAGTACTTC CASSQLQTYEQYF